The 30 T cell receptor beta chains reported below all come from one sample, sequenced in a study of cytomegalovirus exposure and HLA in healthy donors. The PCR ran on 60 Vbeta and 13 Jbeta primers. The assay was immunoSEQ multiplex PCR, and TCRdb's table has in-frame clones only and misses some. The sample consists of 110,000 or so clones, over 65% of them appearing once. Sequencing was carried out using PBMCs. All receptors come from a woman aged 40 to 50 in good health and CMV-seropositive.

This clone has more than one count but fewer than ten. The rearrangement joins TRBV6-5 to TRBJ1-1, with TRBD1 matching 7 bases. The germline CDR1 and CDR2 sequences are MNHEY and SVGAGI. The CDR3 length is 15 residues. V trimming: 2 bases; J trimming: 4 bases; junction bases outside the gene matches: 7. The CDR3 DNA reads as TGTGCCAGCAGTTACGAGGGGGCGCCCAGCACTGAAGCTTTCTTT. Protein product: CASSYEGAPSTEAFF.

This chain joins TRBV4-3 and TRBJ1-3, with TRBD1 as a possible D gene (5 bases). V shed 1 base and J shed 7 bases, with 14 bases lying between them. The CDR3 spans 15 residues. Germline V CDR1 and CDR2: LGHNA, YSLEER. The DNA for the CDR3 is TGCGCCAGCAGCCAAGTGGGGGGAACGGGCAACACCATATATTTT. Protein product: CASSQVGGTGNTIYF.

The rearrangement uses TRBV5-1 and TRBJ2-3, with D possibly matching TRBD1 (5 bases). V gave up 4 bases and J gave up 2 bases, with 11 bases separating them. The CDR3 consists of 14 residues. Germline V CDR1 and CDR2: SGHRS, YFSETQ. Here the CDR3 reads CASSEDSYTDTQYF. The CDR3 DNA reads as TGCGCCAGCAGCGAAGACAGCTACACAGATACGCAGTATTTT.

V and J are TRBV5-5 and TRBJ2-3, with a weak D call TRBD2 (6 bases). Germline CDR1 SGHKS, CDR2 YYEKEE (reference sequence). The CDR3 covers 15 residues. V lost 1 base to trimming and J lost 6 bases, with 15 bases between them. The CDR3 here is CASSLTPGAGDTQYF. The DNA for the CDR3 is TGTGCCAGCAGCTTGACCCCCGGGGCGGGGGATACGCAGTATTTT.

The V call is TRBV5-8, the J call TRBJ1-2; the match to TRBD1 covers 11 bases. The CDR3 totals 13 residues. Germline V CDR1 and CDR2: SGHTS, YDEGEE. With 4 bases clipped from V and 8 bases from J, the junction kept 4 bases outside the gene matches. The chain's CDR3 is CASSTGQGEGYTF. CDR3 nucleotides: TGTGCCAGCAGCACGGGACAGGGGGAGGGCTACACCTTC.

The rearrangement links TRBV15 to TRBJ1-2, with 10 bases aligning to TRBD1. J lost 3 bases, V lost 1 base, and 11 bases had no gene match. The CDR3 length is 18 residues. Germline assignment: CDR1 LNHNV and CDR2 YYDKDF (reference sequence). As DNA, the CDR3 is TGTGCCACCAGCAGAGGGGGGTTGTCGGGGACAGGGGACTATGGCTACACCTTC. Residues: CATSRGGLSGTGDYGYTF.

This clone was seen a handful of times. The J gene is TRBJ1-5, the V gene TRBV27; D ambiguous. Germline CDR1 is MNHEY and CDR2 is SMNVEV (reference sequence). The CDR3 totals 14 residues. V gave up 2 bases and J gave up 0 bases, with 5 bases separating them. The CDR3, as DNA: TGTGCCAGCAGTTTACAGTATAGCAATCAGCCCCAGCATTTT. It yields the protein CASSLQYSNQPQHF.

The chain uses TRBV14 and TRBJ1-1, with 7 bases matching TRBD1. CDR3 size: 16 residues. V was pared by 4 bases and J by 1 base, with 9 bases of the junction left unmatched. Germline CDR1 is SGHDN and CDR2 is FVKESK. The CDR3 spells CASSPGQLFGNTEAFF. The CDR3 DNA reads as TGTGCCAGCAGCCCGGGACAGTTATTCGGGAACACTGAAGCTTTCTTT. The complete variable domain, with remaining parts taken from reference TRBV14 and TRBJ1-1, reads EAGVTQFPSHSVIEKGQTVTLRCDPISGHDNLYWYRRVMGKEIKFLLHFVKESKQDESGMPNNRFLAERTGGTYSTLKVQPAELEDSGVYFCASSPGQLFGNTEAFFGQGTRLTVV.

The chain links TRBV10-3 to TRBJ1-2; D is possibly TRBD1 (5 bases). Deletions cut 2 bases from V and 0 bases from J, with 7 bases between. The V gene's germline CDR1 is ENHRY and CDR2 SYGVKD. The CDR3 has 14 residues. The CDR3 DNA follows: TGTGCCATCAGTGAGACAGGATCTAACTATGGCTACACCTTC. It translates to CAISETGSNYGYTF.

The chain recombines TRBV19 with TRBJ1-2; no clear D gene. Per the germline V gene, CDR1 is LNHDA and CDR2 is SQIVND (reference sequence). The CDR3 contains 13 residues. Trimming left V 8 bases short and J 2 bases short, with 12 bases between. The CDR3 spells CASELQPNYGYTF. The CDR3, as DNA: TGTGCCAGTGAATTACAGCCCAACTATGGCTACACCTTC.

The V call is TRBV2, the J call TRBJ1-1; D unclear. From germline, CDR1 is SNHLY and CDR2 FYNNEI. The CDR3 totals 14 residues. The V gene lost 6 bases and the J gene lost 0 bases, with 11 bases spanning the gap. The CDR3 loop is CASRLAAVNTEAFF. DNA of the CDR3: TGTGCCAGCAGGCTGGCCGCTGTGAACACTGAAGCTTTCTTT.

The rearrangement joins TRBV11-2 to TRBJ2-3; 7 nucleotides line up with TRBD2. The CDR3 sequence is 15 residues long. The J segment lost 4 bases and the V segment lost 0 bases, leaving 4 bases of the junction unmatched. Germline values: CDR1 SGHAT, CDR2 FQNNGV. The chain's CDR3 is CASSLEWAGADTQYF. The CDR3 coding sequence is TGTGCCAGCAGCTTAGAGTGGGCGGGGGCAGATACGCAGTATTTT. Based on the CDR3 plus reference TRBV11-2 and TRBJ2-3, the full variable domain is EAGVAQSPRYKIIEKRQSVAFWCNPISGHATLYWYQQILGQGPKLLIQFQNNGVVDDSQLPKDRFSAERLKGVDSTLKIQPAKLEDSAVYLCASSLEWAGADTQYFGPGTRLTVL.

The chain joins TRBV29-1 to TRBJ1-5; TRBD1 is a possible D gene (5 bases). The CDR3 runs to 12 residues. With 6 bases removed from V and 0 bases from J, the gap between germline ends came to 6 bases. The V gene's germline CDR1 is SQVTM and CDR2 ANQGSEA. The CDR3, as DNA: TGCAGCGTGACAGATAGCAATCAGCCCCAGCATTTT. Its translation: CSVTDSNQPQHF.

This sequence joins TRBV2 and TRBJ2-1; 15 bases are a match to TRBD2. Germline V gene sequence: CDR1 SNHLY, CDR2 FYNNEI. This CDR3 has 16 amino acids. The trim removed 5 bases at V and 4 bases at J, leaving 3 bases unmatched. In DNA form, the CDR3 reads TGTGCCAGCAGTCTAGGACTAGCGGGAGGGTACAATGAGCAGTTCTTC. Protein product: CASSLGLAGGYNEQFF.

Notes on this clone: Because the CDR3 is missing its conserved closing phenylalanine or tryptophan, this is likely a read error. The limits of the CDR3 on the DNA are not certain, so only TCRdb's listed CDR3 is given. The chain links TRBV2 to TRBJ1-1. The CDR3 totals 8 residues, both ends included. Germline CDR1 reads SNHLY; CDR2 reads FYNNEI. CDR3: CASIQPAG.

The chain couples TRBV27 to TRBJ1-2; 10 nucleotides align to TRBD1. Trimming took 6 bases from V and 4 from J; bases not matched to a gene: 5. CDR1 and CDR2 (germline): MNHEY, SMNVEV (reference sequence). The CDR3 covers 14 residues. In nucleotides, the CDR3 is TGTGCCAGCAGGAGGGGACAGGGGAGCTATGGCTACACCTTC. It is translated as CASRRGQGSYGYTF.

This rearrangement joins TRBV2 to TRBJ1-4, with D maybe TRBD1 (5 bases). The CDR3 length is 16 residues. Trimming took off 6 bases at V and 8 bases at J, with 22 bases between the two ends. Germline loops: CDR1 SNHLY, CDR2 FYNNEI. The DNA for the CDR3 is TGTGCCAGCAGCCCATCACCTCAGGGCGTTGGGGAAAAACTGTTTTTT. Translating gives CASSPSPQGVGEKLFF.

This clone turned up a few times. The chain has TRBV6-1 and TRBJ2-3; D possibly corresponds to TRBD1 (5 bases). From germline, CDR1 is MNHNS and CDR2 SASEGT. This CDR3 contains 17 residues. Trimming cost V 4 bases and J 0 bases, with 17 bases left between them. The CDR3 loop reads CASSALGQGFSTDTQYF. DNA for the CDR3: TGTGCCAGCAGTGCTCTAGGGCAGGGCTTTAGCACAGATACGCAGTATTTT.

V and J are TRBV18 and TRBJ1-5, with a possible D match to TRBD1 (5 bases). Germline V gene data show CDR1 as KGHSH and CDR2 as LQKENI. CDR3 length equals 14 residues. V was clipped by 3 bases and J by 4 bases, with 10 bases between them. CDR3 bases: TGTGCCAGCTCACCCGACGGGACTAATCAGCCCCAGCATTTT. Translated: CASSPDGTNQPQHF.

The chain has TRBV11-3 and TRBJ2-7; 12 bases are a match to TRBD2. CDR3 length equals 15 residues. Germline loops: CDR1 SGHNT, CDR2 YENEEA. The J segment lost 2 bases and the V segment lost 5 bases, leaving 4 bases of the junction unmatched. CDR3 bases: TGTGCCAGCAGCAGCGGACTAGCGGGAACCTACGAGCAGTACTTC. Translated: CASSSGLAGTYEQYF.

About this clone: A read error may produce the germline difference seen at one junction end. The J gene is TRBJ1-2, the V gene TRBV7-9, with D unresolved. The CDR3 is 13 amino acids. CDR1 is SEHNR, CDR2 FQNEAQ, per germline (reference sequence). Here the CDR3 DNA reads TGTTCCAGCAGCTCGGGAGGATGGTATGGCTACACCTTC. Its protein is CSSSSGGWYGYTF.

The V call is TRBV5-1, the J call TRBJ2-7, with 14 bases identical to TRBD2. The germline gives CDR1 SGHRS, CDR2 YFSETQ. The length of the CDR3 is 15 residues. Trimming cost V 0 bases and J 6 bases; bases outside gene matches: 2. This chain's CDR3 is CASSLGGTSGGEQYF. Here the CDR3 DNA reads TGCGCCAGCAGCTTGGGAGGGACTAGCGGGGGCGAGCAGTACTTC.

This clone turned up a few times. The CDR3 loop is CASRGTSGLFF. The CDR3 bases are TGTGCCAGCCGGGGGACGTCGGGGCTGTTTTTT. The rearrangement joins TRBV25-1 to TRBJ1-4; maybe TRBD1 (5 bases). V was shortened by 8 bases and J by 14 bases, with 15 bases between the two germline ends. Germline V CDR1 and CDR2: MGHDK, SYGVNS. This CDR3 comprises 11 residues.

The chain joins TRBV9 to TRBJ1-2; a possible D gene is TRBD1 (6 bases). Germline V CDR1 and CDR2: SGDLS, YYNGEE. The CDR3 is 14 residues long. The V and J ends lost 3 bases and 8 bases respectively, with 17 bases between them. The CDR3 sequence: CASSAGWGGSGYTF. In nucleotides, the CDR3 is TGTGCCAGCAGCGCAGGGTGGGGGGGCTCGGGCTACACCTTC.

This clone was seen a single time. The chain recombines TRBV4-1 with TRBJ2-7; 8 bases align to TRBD2. The CDR3 contains 15 residues. The V segment lost 4 bases and the J segment 5 bases; nucleotides outside the gene matches: 10. CDR1 is MGHRA, CDR2 YSYEKL, per germline. CDR3 sequence reads: CASSRGTRLLHEQYF. The CDR3, as DNA: TGCGCCAGCAGCCGCGGGACTAGACTTCTCCACGAGCAGTACTTC.

About this clone itself: The same CDR3 also results from other DNA sequences found in this sample. The genes are TRBV6-5 and TRBJ1-2, with 9 bases matching TRBD1. V shed 5 bases and J 5 bases; nucleotides not matched to a gene: 9. Germline V lookup: CDR1 MNHEY, CDR2 SVGAGI. The CDR3 loop spans 15 amino acids. CDR3 DNA sequence: TGTGCCAGCAGTACAGGACAGGGGTTTGAGTATGGCTACACCTTC. It translates to CASSTGQGFEYGYTF.

This rearrangement joins TRBV6-1 to TRBJ1-2, with D tentatively TRBD1 (5 bases). The CDR3 contains 16 residues. Germline lookup yields CDR1 MNHNS and CDR2 SASEGT. The V end lost 2 bases, the J end lost 4 bases, and 17 bases lay between the germline ends. CDR3 DNA sequence: TGTGCCAGCAGTGAATTAGTAACAGGCGGGGGCTATGGCTACACCTTC. Translation: CASSELVTGGGYGYTF.

This clone has just a few counts. This sequence joins TRBV11-3 and TRBJ2-7, with 7 bases lining up with TRBD1. Germline assignment: CDR1 SGHNT and CDR2 YENEEA. This CDR3 contains 12 residues. V shed 4 bases, J shed 6 bases, and the junction held 3 bases outside the gene matches. CDR3 region: CASSSPGGEQYF. CDR3 DNA: TGTGCCAGCAGCTCACCAGGGGGCGAGCAGTACTTC.

V gene TRBV5-6 combines with J gene TRBJ2-5; no reliable D call. Gene TRBJ2-7 matches the end of the DNA better, so the J call may be wrong. This CDR3 has 15 residues. Germline V gene lookup returns CDR1 SGHDT and CDR2 YYEEEE. The CDR3 DNA follows: TGTGCCAGCAGCAGGAGCCCAAGGAGCTCCTACGAGCAGTACTTC. This translates into CASSRSPRSSYEQYF.

The chain couples TRBV6-1 to TRBJ1-6; perhaps TRBD1 as D (5 bases). Per the germline V gene, CDR1 is MNHNS and CDR2 is SASEGT. The CDR3 has 13 residues. Trimming pared 3 bases from V and 8 bases from J, leaving 8 bases between. The CDR3 bases are TGTGCCAGCAGTGACAGGGCAGATTCACCCCTCCACTTT. Its protein product is CASSDRADSPLHF.